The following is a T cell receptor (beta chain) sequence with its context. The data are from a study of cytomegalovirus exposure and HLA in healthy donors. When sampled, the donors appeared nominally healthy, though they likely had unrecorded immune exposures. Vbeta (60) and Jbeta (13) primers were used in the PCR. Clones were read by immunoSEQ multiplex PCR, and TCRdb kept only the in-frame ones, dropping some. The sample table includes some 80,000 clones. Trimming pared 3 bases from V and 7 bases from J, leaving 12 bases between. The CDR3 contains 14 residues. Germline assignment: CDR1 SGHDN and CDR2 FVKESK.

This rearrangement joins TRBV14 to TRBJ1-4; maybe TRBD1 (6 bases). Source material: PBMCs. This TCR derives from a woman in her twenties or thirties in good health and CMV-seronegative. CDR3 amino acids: CASSQGNRVEKLFF. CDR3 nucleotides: TGTGCCAGCAGCCAGGGGAACAGGGTTGAAAAACTGTTTTTT.